The present TCR beta chain was sequenced within a study of blood T cell repertoires in COVID-19 (dated by TCRdb to 2019 to 2021). In terms of the full investigation: Samples from collaborators originated in the United States, Italy and Spain and spanned both the acute and convalescent phases of COVID-19. The prospective study material was composed of cDNA or gDNA derived from T cells, B-cell-depleted T cells, or PBMCs. Deeply sampled blood TCRbeta repertoires from subjects exposed to, actively infected with, or recovered from COVID-19 were included in the dataset. The repertoires were made available in a free public database intended to serve as a resource for research on the immune response to SARS-CoV-2. Samples were obtained from the ongoing ImmuneRACE study (first 160 participants) and from some 1,200 subjects provided by 6 global collaborators. Sample metadata almost always included a de-identified subject ID, COVID-19 status, age in years and sex. HLA class I and class II types, where available, came from metadata supplied by the sample provider rather than from assay-based typing. Here is what the overall study found, with its caveats: Clinical and demographic metadata were provided uncurated, with the amount varying by source and participant.

TCRbeta CDR3 regions were amplified from genomic DNA using the immunoSEQ Assay, a bias-controlled multiplex PCR. The paper's data handling went like this. Nucleated cell counts per sample were estimated from amplification of reference gene primers within the assay. To quantify the absolute abundance of each unique TCRbeta CDR3 rearrangement, sequence reads were collapsed and filtered. For each sample, productive Simpson clonality was calculated as the square root of Simpson's diversity index over productive rearrangements. Here the immuneACCESS table is served through TCRdb, limited to in-frame sequences with V and J called. Missing clones are a known gap in these copies; in checked studies unresolved V genes cover under half, and the rest lacks a known reason. V, J and clone size reflect that table, while D and trimming were determined from the DNA. This sample has tens of thousands of clones in its table, and 70% to 90% of those were observed once. The top ten clonotypes cover 25% to 30% of the sample.

In Seattle, one collaborating source enrolled patients while the infection was active and tracked those patients longitudinally over the course of disease. Whole blood was collected in K2EDTA tubes by collaborating institutions according to the institutions' own protocols. Collaborator samples were shipped for TCRbeta analysis as frozen whole blood, isolated PBMCs, or DNA extracted from either sample type. The CDR3 spans 16 residues, from the cysteine through the phenylalanine. Only the CDR3 region is kept as DNA, spanning 48 bases read in frame from base 1. At the junction V is shortened by 2 bases and J by 2 bases, with 13 bases in between. According to the germline V gene, CDR1 reads KGHSH and CDR2 reads LQKENI. Concerning this clone: Its antigen has not been determined. Base qualities are not provided; no much larger clone lies one nucleotide away.

The receptor chain draws on TRBV18 and TRBJ1-5, with the D gene call left open. Sequencing was done on a sample of peripheral blood. This TCR came from a woman older than 75 with COVID-19, enrolled during active disease. The CDR3 corresponds to CASSPFIPNGNQPQHF. The sequenced DNA is TGTGCCAGCTCACCATTCATCCCCAATGGCAATCAGCCCCAGCATTTT.